The text below deals with one T cell receptor (beta chain). This clonotype was seen a few times. Its antigen has not been determined. Base qualities are not at hand, and no much larger clone is one base apart. The data were taken from a study of identical twins (dated by TCRdb to the mid-2010s). Regarding the complete study: TCR alpha and beta repertoires from monozygotic twins, unrelated adults of various ages and cord blood were deep-sequenced to test whether fetal clonotypes persist. Replicate twin experiments were performed at different times using different library preparation protocols to rule out contamination.

All donors were healthy Caucasians. The twin cohort consisted of three pairs of female monozygotic twins, all aged roughly 18 to 30 years. Peripheral blood mononuclear cells were the source from which RNA for the TCR libraries was isolated. Per the germline V gene, KGHDR is the CDR1 and SFDVKD is the CDR2. The junction shows trimming of 2 bases on V and 3 bases on J, plus 12 bases between the germline ends. The CDR3, cysteine through phenylalanine, is 15 amino acids long. The entry retains the CDR3 DNA only, 45 bases that are in frame from base 1. The full study reports these points: Out-of-frame TCR alpha sequences shared between twins showed an excess of low generation-probability sequences compared with coincidental sharing between unrelated individuals. Because the same donors could not be followed over many years, the conclusions depended on cross-sectional statistical analysis. Excess twin sharing in beta out-of-frame sequences was weaker because fewer shared sequences lowered the signal-to-noise ratio. Out-of-frame TCR alpha sharing in monozygotic twins was systematically underestimated by recombination models, whereas sharing between unrelated individuals was in agreement with the recombination models. Abundant cord blood beta clonotypes carried fewer insertions; young adult naive repertoires showed a weaker similar trend, while memory repertoires showed none. Invariant T cells such as MAIT and iNKT could partly confound zero-insertion analyses, though diverse VJ usage argued against this for most clonotypes.

Libraries were made using 5' RACE. Sequencing was carried out with an Illumina HiSeq 2000. A universal primer binding site was introduced by template switching, and a unique molecular identifier was present in the final cDNA, enabling accurate counting of TCR cDNA molecules. Specific primers in the conserved constant-segment region were used to synthesize first-strand cDNA for the TCR alpha and beta chains. To control for contamination, every cDNA library was double barcoded, receiving both a SMART-Mk sample barcode and Illumina barcodes. TruSeq adapter sequences, together with Illumina sample barcodes, were added in two successive PCR steps. Sequencing of the TCR alpha and beta cDNA libraries was done on the Illumina HiSeq platform using custom primers. In the source study's methods: Unique molecular identifiers were extracted from raw reads with MiGEC, and CDR3 positions were determined with MiXCR. Recombination models were inferred per individual with the repgenHMM and IGoR tools using an EM algorithm. Shared clonotypes were analyzed with the tcR package in R, and sharing was normalized by the product of cloneset sizes. To study raw recombination free of thymic and clonal selection effects, out-of-frame nonproductive sequences were analyzed. The public reads were run again by TCRdb, first through fastp at Q25 and then through MiXCR, and only productive beta chains were kept. Records with the same CDR3 protein are collapsed into one entry carrying the most frequent genes and DNA. The V and J calls were not made by the authors but by TCRdb's processing. The sample table holds some 760,000 distinct CDR3 sequences, of which roughly 18% were seen once. Of the sample, around 12% is held by the ten largest clones.

This same sample was also taken into another study, of T cells expressing NK-cell markers. From the second report: In sorted CD3+CD56+NKG2C+, CD3+CD56+NKG2C- and CD3+CD56-NKG2C+ T-cell subsets from about 8 donors, TCR beta-chain repertoires were profiled. Among the eight sequenced donors, only one was HCMV-seronegative, while the other seven were HCMV-seropositive. To restrict sorting to alphabetaTCR-expressing T cells, an anti-gammadeltaTCR antibody was added in several experiments. In several donors, the dominant CD3+CD56+NKG2C+ clonotypes were found to rank among the top 10 CD8+ clonotypes and to make up about 1.0-7.0% of CD8+ T cells. Those dominant clonotypes were again the most abundant among CD3+CD56-NKG2C+ cells in a few donors, at roughly 25-65%. It remained unclear whether the expanded NKG2C-expressing T cell clones were specific for HCMV antigens. The study sequenced eight donors, all healthy volunteers chosen at random: three men and five women. HCMV-specific IgG was detected in serum with a commercial ELISA kit to determine HCMV serostatus. For six donors, bulk peripheral blood T-cell repertoires were additionally sequenced from unsorted PBMC. MIGEC was used to demultiplex reads and group the reads by UMI, and MiTCR was used to assemble and quantify clonotypes. To exclude erroneous sequences, only TCR cDNA sequences supported by at least two reads were retained. Downstream repertoire analysis used the tcR package, and clonotypes were matched across fractions by CDR3 nucleotide sequence plus V segment. VDJmatch was used to annotate antigen specificity against VDJdb, with one amino acid substitution in CDR3 allowed.

This chain is built from TRBV24-1 and TRBJ2-5, and the D gene may be TRBD1, 6 bases matching. The material sequenced was PBMCs. This sequence originates from a woman aged 18-35 years in good health. The CDR3 amino acid sequence is: CATSDSRTAKETQYF. In nucleotides, the sequence is TGTGCCACCAGTGATTCCCGGACAGCGAAAGAGACCCAGTACTTC.